The 21 T cell receptor beta chains in this list originate from one sample, sequenced in a study of T-cell reconstitution after alpha-beta-depleted transplantation in children. Preparation of the TCRbeta library involved a method that used unique molecular identifiers. TCRdb re-analysed the PCR reads in MiXCR, keeping a single row per CDR3 protein. The sample contains 250,000 to 350,000 distinct CDR3 sequences, nearly 10% of which appear only once. The sequencing used PBMCs from the stem cell graft donor, collected from the stem cell graft. The receptors were gathered from a human donor who donated a stem cell graft to a child with SCID.

The rearrangement links TRBV20-1 to TRBJ1-4, with D unresolved. Germline V gene sequence: CDR1 DFQATT, CDR2 SNEGSKA (reference sequence). V lost 2 bases, J lost 5 bases, and 9 bases lay in between. The CDR3 runs to 13 residues. The CDR3 sequence: CSARNGPNEKLFF. The CDR3 region has the DNA TGCAGTGCTAGAAACGGTCCCAATGAAAAACTGTTTTTT.

This clonotype was seen a few times. The chain employs TRBV7-3 and TRBJ2-3, with D perhaps given as TRBD1 or TRBD2 (5 bases each). This CDR3 has 14 amino acids. Germline assignment: CDR1 SGHTA and CDR2 FQGTGA. V was clipped by 5 bases and J by 3 bases, with 12 bases between them. CDR3 residues: CASSRDLRTDTQYF. Here the CDR3 DNA reads TGTGCCAGCAGCCGGGACCTGAGAACAGATACGCAGTATTTT.

This clonotype was observed many times. The chain links TRBV5-1 to TRBJ2-7; tentatively, D is TRBD1 (6 bases). Germline V lookup: CDR1 SGHRS, CDR2 YFSETQ. The CDR3 is made up of 15 amino acids. V lost 1 base, J lost 1 base, and 12 bases lay in between. The CDR3 bases are TGCGCCAGCAGCTTGAGGCAGGGGATTTCCTACGAGCAGTACTTC. It yields the protein CASSLRQGISYEQYF.

The V call is TRBV5-1, the J call TRBJ2-1; TRBD1 matches 9 bases. The CDR3 runs 12 residues. CDR1 is SGHRS and CDR2 is YFSETQ in the germline V gene. V dropped 7 bases and J dropped 5; count of bases not matched to a gene: 1. CDR3 protein: CASRTGDNEQFF. The CDR3 nucleotides are TGCGCCAGCCGGACAGGGGACAATGAGCAGTTCTTC.

The rearrangement uses TRBV12-3 or TRBV12-4 and TRBJ2-7; 10 nucleotides agree with TRBD2. The trim removed 8 bases at V and 2 bases at J, leaving 21 bases unmatched. This CDR3 has 19 amino acids. CDR3 in DNA: TGTGCCAGCTGTTCCTCTCCCGAGATTACTAGCGGGAATACCTACGAGCAGTACTTC. It translates to CASCSSPEITSGNTYEQYF.

The chain uses TRBV10-3 and TRBJ1-1, with D possibly being TRBD1 (6 bases). Germline V gene data show CDR1 as ENHRY and CDR2 as SYGVKD. Deletions cut 6 bases from V and 1 base from J, with 9 bases between. The CDR3 consists of 13 residues. The CDR3 here is CAISGTQNTEAFF. Written as DNA, the CDR3 is TGTGCCATCAGCGGGACACAGAACACTGAAGCTTTCTTT.

This clonotype turned up a few times. The chain combines TRBV12-3 or TRBV12-4 with TRBJ1-3; no clear D. The V gene lost 2 bases and the J gene lost 2 bases, with 10 bases spanning the gap. This CDR3 comprises 15 residues. In nucleotides, the CDR3 is TGTGCCAGCAGTTTACTTGGGTCTCCTGGAAACACCATATATTTT. Translating it yields CASSLLGSPGNTIYF.

The J gene is TRBJ2-3, the V gene TRBV4-2, with 12 bases lining up with TRBD2. The CDR3 loop spans 20 amino acids. The germline CDR1 and CDR2 sequences are LGHNA and YNFKEQ. The V segment lost 0 bases and the J segment 0 bases; nucleotides outside the gene matches: 10. The CDR3 nucleotides read TGTGCCAGCAGCCAAGATTTGGGTGGACTAGCGGGGACAAGCACAGATACGCAGTATTTT. Protein: CASSQDLGGLAGTSTDTQYF.

The chain employs TRBV20-1 and TRBJ2-7, with 10 bases fitting TRBD1. The V and J ends lost 0 bases and 3 bases, in that order; junction bases with no gene match: 5. The CDR3 is 15 amino acids. Looked up from germline, CDR1 is DFQATT and CDR2 is SNEGSKA (reference sequence). The CDR3 is CSARESGTGVYEQYF. The CDR3 nucleotides read TGCAGTGCTAGAGAAAGCGGGACAGGGGTCTACGAGCAGTACTTC.

This clonotype was detected ten times or more. This chain uses TRBV7-9 with TRBJ2-7; possible D gene TRBD1, 5 bases. Germline V gives CDR1 SEHNR, CDR2 FQNEAQ (reference sequence). V dropped 5 bases and J dropped 0 bases, with 8 bases sitting between them. The CDR3 covers 13 residues. CDR3 sequence: CASSRRDSYEQYF. CDR3 sequence (DNA): TGTGCCAGCAGCCGCAGGGACTCCTACGAGCAGTACTTC.

This clonotype was observed many times. The chain links TRBV20-1 to TRBJ1-1, with unresolved D. Per germline, CDR1 DFQATT and CDR2 SNEGSKA (reference sequence). The CDR3 consists of 13 residues. V lost 1 base and J lost 1, with 7 bases in between. The CDR3, as DNA: TGCAGTGCTAGAGGCTTAGAGAACACTGAAGCTTTCTTT. Protein sequence: CSARGLENTEAFF.

A few counts support this clonotype. The V call is TRBV5-1, the J call TRBJ2-1; TRBD2 agrees at 8 bases. CDR3 size: 16 residues. Trimming removed 4 bases from V and 4 bases from J; junction bases left unmatched: 10. CDR1 is SGHRS and CDR2 is YFSETQ in the germline V gene. As DNA, the CDR3 is TGCGCCAGCAGCACCGACGCTGAGCGGGGGTACAATGAGCAGTTCTTC. Translation gives CASSTDAERGYNEQFF.

This clonotype was seen at least ten times. This sequence joins TRBV7-9 and TRBJ2-7; 7 bases map to TRBD1. Germline loops: CDR1 SEHNR, CDR2 FQNEAQ (reference sequence). Germline trimming cut 4 bases from V and 1 base from J; bases unmatched to any gene: 4. The length of the CDR3 is 14 residues. CDR3 region: CASSYRTGSYEQYF. The CDR3 DNA follows: TGTGCCAGCAGCTACCGGACAGGTTCCTACGAGCAGTACTTC.

This chain connects TRBV12-3 or TRBV12-4 to TRBJ1-3, with TRBD1 identical over 8 bases. The CDR3 contains 15 residues. V lost 3 bases, J lost 7 bases, and 8 bases stayed unmatched. The CDR3, as DNA: TGTGCCAGCAGTTTGCGGACAGGGCCGGACAACACCATATATTTT. Its translation is CASSLRTGPDNTIYF.

This clonotype was detected many times. The chain links TRBV3-1 to TRBJ2-6; D unresolved. V was cut by 4 bases and J by 0 bases, with 13 bases left in between. The CDR3 has 17 amino acids. Per germline, CDR1 LGHDT and CDR2 YNNKEL (reference sequence). The CDR3 DNA sequence: TGTGCCAGCAGCCCGCAATTCGGCGGCTCTGGGGCCAACGTCCTGACTTTC. Protein product: CASSPQFGGSGANVLTF.

The chain carries TRBV3-1 and TRBJ2-1, with 14 bases that match TRBD2. Germline values: CDR1 LGHDT, CDR2 YNNKEL (reference sequence). The trim removed 4 bases at V and 4 bases at J, leaving 6 bases unmatched. The CDR3 sequence is 17 residues long. This CDR3 is CASSRGTSGGRYNEQFF. In nucleotides, the CDR3 is TGTGCCAGCAGCCGCGGGACTAGCGGGGGACGTTACAATGAGCAGTTCTTC.

This clonotype has ten or more counts. The chain is built from TRBV24-1 and TRBJ2-1, with 10 bases fitting TRBD2. From germline, CDR1 is KGHDR and CDR2 SFDVKD. This CDR3 region has 17 residues. The trim removed 4 bases at V and 7 bases at J, leaving 12 bases unmatched. The CDR3 DNA reads as TGTGCCACCAGTGAATCCAGCGGGGGGGCCAAGGAAAATGAGCAGTTCTTC. It specifies CATSESSGGAKENEQFF.

Many counts were recorded for this clonotype. This chain joins TRBV5-5 and TRBJ1-1; D perhaps matches TRBD1 (5 bases). Germline values: CDR1 SGHKS, CDR2 YYEKEE (reference sequence). This CDR3 spans 17 amino acids. The V and J ends lost 3 bases and 0 bases respectively, with 18 bases between them. Here the CDR3 reads CASSWGGSSFMNTEAFF. DNA of the CDR3: TGTGCCAGCAGCTGGGGCGGCAGCAGCTTTATGAACACTGAAGCTTTCTTT.

This clonotype showed up just a few times. The chain is built from TRBV5-1 and TRBJ1-2; the D is unclear. Trimming left V 1 base short and J 4 bases short, with 8 bases between. This CDR3 region has 13 residues. Per germline, CDR1 SGHRS and CDR2 YFSETQ. The CDR3 nucleotides read TGCGCCAGCAGCTTGACAAGTAGCTATGGCTACACCTTC. It yields the protein CASSLTSSYGYTF.

This clonotype was seen a handful of times. The chain employs TRBV29-1 and TRBJ2-2, with 8 bases identical to TRBD2. CDR1 and CDR2 from the germline V gene are SQVTM and ANQGSEA. CDR3 length equals 14 residues. The CDR3 sequence is CSAMRGAPTGELFF. For the CDR3, the DNA is TGCAGTGCCATGCGGGGGGCCCCCACCGGGGAGCTGTTTTTT.

The chain links TRBV7-6 to TRBJ1-5, with D uncertain. Trimming stripped 5 bases from V and 4 bases from J, with 12 bases between. In germline, CDR1 is SGHVS, CDR2 FNYEAQ. The CDR3 is 14 residues long. CDR3 region: CASSEAGFNQPQHF. CDR3 coding DNA: TGTGCCAGCAGCGAGGCGGGATTTAATCAGCCCCAGCATTTT.